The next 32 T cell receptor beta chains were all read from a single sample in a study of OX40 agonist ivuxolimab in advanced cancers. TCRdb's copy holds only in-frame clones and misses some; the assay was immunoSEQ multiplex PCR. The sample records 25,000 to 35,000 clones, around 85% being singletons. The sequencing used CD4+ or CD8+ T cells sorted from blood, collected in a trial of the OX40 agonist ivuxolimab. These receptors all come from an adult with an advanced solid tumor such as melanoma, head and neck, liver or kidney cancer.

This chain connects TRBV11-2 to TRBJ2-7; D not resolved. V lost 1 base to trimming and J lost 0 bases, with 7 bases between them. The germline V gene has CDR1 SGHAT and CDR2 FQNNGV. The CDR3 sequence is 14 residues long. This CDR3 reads CASSLGPNSYEQYF. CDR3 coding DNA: TGTGCCAGCAGCTTAGGCCCGAACTCCTACGAGCAGTACTTC. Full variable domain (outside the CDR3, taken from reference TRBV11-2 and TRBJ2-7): EAGVAQSPRYKIIEKRQSVAFWCNPISGHATLYWYQQILGQGPKLLIQFQNNGVVDDSQLPKDRFSAERLKGVDSTLKIQPAKLEDSAVYLCASSLGPNSYEQYFGPGTRLTVT.

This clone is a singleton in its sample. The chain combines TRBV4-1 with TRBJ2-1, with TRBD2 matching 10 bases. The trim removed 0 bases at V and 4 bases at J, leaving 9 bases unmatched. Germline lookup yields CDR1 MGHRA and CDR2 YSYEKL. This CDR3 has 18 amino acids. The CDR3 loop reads CASSQDAAGGLSYNEQFF. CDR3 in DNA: TGCGCCAGCAGCCAAGATGCAGCGGGAGGGCTGAGTTACAATGAGCAGTTCTTC.

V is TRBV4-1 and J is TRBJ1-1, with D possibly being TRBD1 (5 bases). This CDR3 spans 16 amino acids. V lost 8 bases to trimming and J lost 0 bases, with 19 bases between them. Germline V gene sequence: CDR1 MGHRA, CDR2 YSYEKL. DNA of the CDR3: TGCGCCAGCGTACCACGCGCAGGGTTAATGAACACTGAAGCTTTCTTT. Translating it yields CASVPRAGLMNTEAFF.

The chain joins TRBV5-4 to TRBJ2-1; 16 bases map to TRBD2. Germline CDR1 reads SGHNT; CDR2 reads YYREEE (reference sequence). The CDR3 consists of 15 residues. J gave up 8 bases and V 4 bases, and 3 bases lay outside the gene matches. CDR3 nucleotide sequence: TGTGCCAGCAGCCTTGGGACTAGCGGGGGGGATGAGCAGTTCTTC. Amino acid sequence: CASSLGTSGGDEQFF.

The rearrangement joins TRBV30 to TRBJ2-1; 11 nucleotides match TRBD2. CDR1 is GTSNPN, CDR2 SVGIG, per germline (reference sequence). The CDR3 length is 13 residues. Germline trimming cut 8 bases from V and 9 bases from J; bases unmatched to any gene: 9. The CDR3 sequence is CAAGSGGASEQFF. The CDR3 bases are TGTGCCGCGGGTAGCGGGGGGGCAAGTGAGCAGTTCTTC.

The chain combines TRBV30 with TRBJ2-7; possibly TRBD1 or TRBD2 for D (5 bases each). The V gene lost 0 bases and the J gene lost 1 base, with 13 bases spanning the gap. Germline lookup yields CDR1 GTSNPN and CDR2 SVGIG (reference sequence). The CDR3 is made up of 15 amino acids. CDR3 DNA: TGTGCCTGGAGTGTACTACAGGAGGAATCCTACGAGCAGTACTTC. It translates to CAWSVLQEESYEQYF.

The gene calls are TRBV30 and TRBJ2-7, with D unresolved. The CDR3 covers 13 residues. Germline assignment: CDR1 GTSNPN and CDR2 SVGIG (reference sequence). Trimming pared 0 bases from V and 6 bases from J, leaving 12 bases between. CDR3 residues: CAWSVGQVSEQYF. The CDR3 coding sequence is TGTGCCTGGAGTGTAGGTCAGGTTAGCGAGCAGTACTTC.

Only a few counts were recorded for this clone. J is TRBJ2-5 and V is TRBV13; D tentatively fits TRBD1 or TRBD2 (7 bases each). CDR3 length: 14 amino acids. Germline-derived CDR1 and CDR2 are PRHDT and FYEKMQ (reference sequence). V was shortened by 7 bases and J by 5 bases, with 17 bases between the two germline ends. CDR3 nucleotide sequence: TGTGCCAGCATGGACAGGTGGGGAGGGGAGACCCAGTACTTC. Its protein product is CASMDRWGGETQYF.

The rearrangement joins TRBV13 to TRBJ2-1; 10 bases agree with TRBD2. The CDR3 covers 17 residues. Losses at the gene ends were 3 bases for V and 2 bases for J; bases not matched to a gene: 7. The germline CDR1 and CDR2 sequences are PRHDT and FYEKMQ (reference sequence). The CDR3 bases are TGTGCCAGCAGCTTCCCGATAGCGGGAGGCCCCTACAATGAGCAGTTCTTC. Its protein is CASSFPIAGGPYNEQFF.

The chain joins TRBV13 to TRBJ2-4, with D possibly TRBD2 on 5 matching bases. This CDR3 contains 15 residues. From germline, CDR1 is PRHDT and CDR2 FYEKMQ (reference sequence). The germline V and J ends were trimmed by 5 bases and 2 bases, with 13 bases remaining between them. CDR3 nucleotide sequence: TGTGCCAGCAGCGGTGGTGGAGGTTCCAAAAACATTCAGTACTTC. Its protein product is CASSGGGGSKNIQYF.

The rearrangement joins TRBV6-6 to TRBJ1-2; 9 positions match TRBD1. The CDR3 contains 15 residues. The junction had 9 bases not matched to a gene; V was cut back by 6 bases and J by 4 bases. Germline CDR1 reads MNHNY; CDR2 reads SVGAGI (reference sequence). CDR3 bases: TGTGCCAGCAGAAATGAACAGGGGGCCGGCTATGGCTACACCTTC. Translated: CASRNEQGAGYGYTF.

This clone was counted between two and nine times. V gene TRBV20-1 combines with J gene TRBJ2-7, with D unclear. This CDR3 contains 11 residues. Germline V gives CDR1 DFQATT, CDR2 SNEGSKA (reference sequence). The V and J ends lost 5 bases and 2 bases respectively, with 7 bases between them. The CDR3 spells CSADVAYEQYF. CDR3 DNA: TGCAGTGCTGACGTAGCCTACGAGCAGTACTTC.

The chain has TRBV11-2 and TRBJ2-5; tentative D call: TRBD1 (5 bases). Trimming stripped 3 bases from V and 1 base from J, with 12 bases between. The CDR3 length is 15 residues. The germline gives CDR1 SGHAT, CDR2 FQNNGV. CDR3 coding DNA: TGTGCCAGCAGCTTGTTTCACAGGAGCCAAGAGACCCAGTACTTC. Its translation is CASSLFHRSQETQYF.

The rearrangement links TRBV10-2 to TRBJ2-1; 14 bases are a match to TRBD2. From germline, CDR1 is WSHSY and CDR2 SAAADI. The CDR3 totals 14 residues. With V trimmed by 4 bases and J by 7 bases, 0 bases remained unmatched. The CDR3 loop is CASSGLAGGNEQFF. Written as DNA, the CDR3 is TGCGCCAGCAGTGGACTAGCGGGAGGGAATGAGCAGTTCTTC.

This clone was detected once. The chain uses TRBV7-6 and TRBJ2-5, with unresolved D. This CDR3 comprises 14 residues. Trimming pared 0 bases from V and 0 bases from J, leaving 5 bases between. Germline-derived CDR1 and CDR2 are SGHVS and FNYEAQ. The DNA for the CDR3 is TGTGCCAGCAGCTTAGCGAATTACCAAGAGACCCAGTACTTC. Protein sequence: CASSLANYQETQYF.

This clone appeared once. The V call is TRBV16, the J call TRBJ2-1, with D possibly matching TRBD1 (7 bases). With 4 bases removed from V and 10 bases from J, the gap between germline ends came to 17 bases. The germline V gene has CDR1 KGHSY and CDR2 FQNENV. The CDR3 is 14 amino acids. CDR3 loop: CASSRLGGLSEQFF. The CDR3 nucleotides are TGTGCCAGCAGCCGACTAGGGGGCCTATCGGAGCAGTTCTTC.

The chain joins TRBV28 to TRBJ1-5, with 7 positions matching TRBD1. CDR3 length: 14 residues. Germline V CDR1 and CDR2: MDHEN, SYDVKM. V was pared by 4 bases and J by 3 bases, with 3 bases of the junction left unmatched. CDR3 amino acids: CASSWGQNNQPQHF. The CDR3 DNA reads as TGTGCCAGCAGTTGGGGACAGAACAATCAGCCCCAGCATTTT.

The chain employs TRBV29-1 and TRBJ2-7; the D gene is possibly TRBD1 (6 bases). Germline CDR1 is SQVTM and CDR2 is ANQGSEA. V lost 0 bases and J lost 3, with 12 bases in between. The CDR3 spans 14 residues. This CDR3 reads CSVEDGGRGYEQYF. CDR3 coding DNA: TGCAGCGTTGAAGACGGCGGCAGGGGCTACGAGCAGTACTTC.

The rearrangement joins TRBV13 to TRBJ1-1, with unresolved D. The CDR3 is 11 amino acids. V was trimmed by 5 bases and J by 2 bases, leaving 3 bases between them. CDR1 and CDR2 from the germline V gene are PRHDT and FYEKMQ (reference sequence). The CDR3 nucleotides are TGTGCCAGCAGCCAAAACACTGAAGCTTTCTTT. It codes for CASSQNTEAFF. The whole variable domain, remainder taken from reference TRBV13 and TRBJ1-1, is AAGVIQSPRHLIKEKRETATLKCYPIPRHDTVYWYQQGPGQDPQFLISFYEKMQSDKGSIPDRFSAQQFSDYHSELNMSSLELGDSALYFCASSQNTEAFFGQGTRLTVV.

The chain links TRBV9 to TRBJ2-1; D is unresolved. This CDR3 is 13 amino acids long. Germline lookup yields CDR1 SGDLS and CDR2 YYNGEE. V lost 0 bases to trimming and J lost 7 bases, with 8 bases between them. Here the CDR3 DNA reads TGTGCCAGCAGCGTAGAACTGATGAATGAGCAGTTCTTC. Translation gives CASSVELMNEQFF.

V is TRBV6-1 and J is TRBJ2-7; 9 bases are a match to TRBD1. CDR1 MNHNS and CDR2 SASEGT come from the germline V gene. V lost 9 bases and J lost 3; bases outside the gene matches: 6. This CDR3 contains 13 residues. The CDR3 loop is CASSPTGGYEQYF. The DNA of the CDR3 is TGTGCCAGTAGCCCGACAGGGGGCTACGAGCAGTACTTC.

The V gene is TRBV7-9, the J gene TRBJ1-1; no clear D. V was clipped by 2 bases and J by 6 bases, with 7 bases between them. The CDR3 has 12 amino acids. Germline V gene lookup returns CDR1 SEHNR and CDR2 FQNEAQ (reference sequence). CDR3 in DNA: TGTGCCAGCAGCTTAACCGGAGCTGAAGCTTTCTTT. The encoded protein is CASSLTGAEAFF. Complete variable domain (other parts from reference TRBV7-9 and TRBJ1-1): DTGVSQNPRHKITKRGQNVTFRCDPISEHNRLYWYRQTLGQGPEFLTYFQNEAQLEKSRLLSDRFSAERPKGSFSTLEIQRTEQGDSAMYLCASSLTGAEAFFGQGTRLTVV.

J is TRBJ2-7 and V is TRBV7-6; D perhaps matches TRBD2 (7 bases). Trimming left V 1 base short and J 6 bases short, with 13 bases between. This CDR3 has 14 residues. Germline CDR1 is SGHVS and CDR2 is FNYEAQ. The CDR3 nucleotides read TGTGCCAGCAGCTTAGGAGGGGGGGTAGTCGAGCAGTACTTC. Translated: CASSLGGGVVEQYF. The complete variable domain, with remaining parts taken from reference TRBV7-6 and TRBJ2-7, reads GAGVSQSPRYKVTKRGQDVALRCDPISGHVSLYWYRQALGQGPEFLTYFNYEAQQDKSGLPNDRFSAERPEGSISTLTIQRTEQRDSAMYRCASSLGGGVVEQYFGPGTRLTVT.

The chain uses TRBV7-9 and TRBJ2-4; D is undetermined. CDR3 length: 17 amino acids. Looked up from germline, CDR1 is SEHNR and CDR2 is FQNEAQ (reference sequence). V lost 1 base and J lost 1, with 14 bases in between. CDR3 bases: TGTGCCAGCAGCTTAGAGGCGACACCTGGGGCCAAAAACATTCAGTACTTC. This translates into CASSLEATPGAKNIQYF.

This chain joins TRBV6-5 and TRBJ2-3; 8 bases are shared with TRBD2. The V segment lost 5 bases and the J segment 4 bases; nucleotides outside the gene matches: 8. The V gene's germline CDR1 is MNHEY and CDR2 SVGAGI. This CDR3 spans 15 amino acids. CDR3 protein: CASSPLAGGADTQYF. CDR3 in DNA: TGTGCCAGCAGTCCCTTGGCGGGAGGCGCAGATACGCAGTATTTT.

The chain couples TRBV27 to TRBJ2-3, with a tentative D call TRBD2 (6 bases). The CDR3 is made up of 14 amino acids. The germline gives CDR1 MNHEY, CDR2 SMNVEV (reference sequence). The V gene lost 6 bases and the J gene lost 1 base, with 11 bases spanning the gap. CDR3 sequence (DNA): TGTGCCAGCAGCCCCGGGACTGGCACAGATACGCAGTATTTT. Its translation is CASSPGTGTDTQYF.

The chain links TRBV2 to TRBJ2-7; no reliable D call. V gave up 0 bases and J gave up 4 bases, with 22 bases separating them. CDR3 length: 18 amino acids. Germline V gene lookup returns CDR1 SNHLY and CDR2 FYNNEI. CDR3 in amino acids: CASSEAPAPLTDFYEQYF. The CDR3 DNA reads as TGTGCCAGCAGTGAAGCCCCCGCCCCTTTGACGGATTTTTACGAGCAGTACTTC.

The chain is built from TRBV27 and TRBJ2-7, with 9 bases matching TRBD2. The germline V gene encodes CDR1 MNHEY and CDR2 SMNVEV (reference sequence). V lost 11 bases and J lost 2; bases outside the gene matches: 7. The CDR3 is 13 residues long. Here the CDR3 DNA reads TGTGCCGCGGGCCTAGCGGGACCCTACGAGCAGTACTTC. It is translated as CAAGLAGPYEQYF.

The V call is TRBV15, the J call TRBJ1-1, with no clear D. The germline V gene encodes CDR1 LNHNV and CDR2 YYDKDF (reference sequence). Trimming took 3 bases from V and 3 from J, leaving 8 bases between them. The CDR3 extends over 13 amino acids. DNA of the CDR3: TGTGCCACCAGCAGCGGTAGGGACACTGAAGCTTTCTTT. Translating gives CATSSGRDTEAFF.

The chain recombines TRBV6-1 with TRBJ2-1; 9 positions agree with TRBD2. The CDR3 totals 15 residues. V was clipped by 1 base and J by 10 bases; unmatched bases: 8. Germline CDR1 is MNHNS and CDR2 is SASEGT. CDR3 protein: CASSEEAGGPGEQFF. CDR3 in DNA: TGTGCCAGCAGTGAAGAGGCGGGAGGGCCGGGGGAGCAGTTCTTC.

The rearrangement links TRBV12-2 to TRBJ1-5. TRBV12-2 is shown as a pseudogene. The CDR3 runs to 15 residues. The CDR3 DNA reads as TGTGCATCCCGGGAGGGACAATCTAGCAATCAGCCCCAGCATTTT. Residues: CASREGQSSNQPQHF.

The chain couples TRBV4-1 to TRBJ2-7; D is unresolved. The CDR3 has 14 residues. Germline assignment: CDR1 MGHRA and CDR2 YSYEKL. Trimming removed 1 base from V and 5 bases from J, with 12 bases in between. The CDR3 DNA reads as TGCGCCAGCAGCCAAGCCCTCGAAGTTGACGAGCAGTACTTC. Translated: CASSQALEVDEQYF.